The rows below give T cell receptor beta chains drawn from one sample of a study of cytomegalovirus exposure and HLA in healthy donors. The assay was immunoSEQ multiplex PCR, and TCRdb's table has in-frame clones only and misses some. Of 200,000 or so clones listed, roughly 80% are singletons. The material sequenced was PBMCs. The receptors were gathered from a woman aged 25-40 years in good health and CMV-seronegative. Each CDR3 is given with its conserved first and last residue. D genes are given only for firm matches. The size of a clone is reported for some rows only, either as once, few or many, or as a class for expanded clones.

size: few; V: TRBV15; D: TRBD1; J: TRBJ1-3; DNA: TGTGCCACCTCCTACAGGGGGACGGGAAACACCATATATTTT; CDR3: CATSYRGTGNTIYF
size: .; V: TRBV28; D: TRBD2; J: TRBJ2-3; DNA: TGTGCCAGCAGCTCCCCGGGGGGCATAGCGGGAGTTGTAGATACGCAGTATTTT; CDR3: CASSSPGGIAGVVDTQYF
size: .; V: TRBV11-2; D: .; J: TRBJ2-7; DNA: TGTGCCAGCAGCTATGGGAACAGGGTTTTGTACGAGCAGTACTTC; CDR3: CASSYGNRVLYEQYF
size: .; V: TRBV9; D: TRBD1; J: TRBJ1-1; DNA: TGTGCCAGCAGCGTAGGGGGACAGACCTACACTGAAGCTTTCTTT; CDR3: CASSVGGQTYTEAFF
size: .; V: TRBV6-1; D: TRBD1; J: TRBJ1-1; DNA: TGTGCCAGCAGTGATAGACGGACAGGGAACACTGAAGCTTTCTTT; CDR3: CASSDRRTGNTEAFF
size: .; V: TRBV5-1; D: TRBD2; J: TRBJ2-5; DNA: TGCGCCAGCAGTCGACTAGCGGGAGGGCCCCAGGAGACCCAGTACTTC; CDR3: CASSRLAGGPQETQYF
size: .; V: TRBV27; D: .; J: TRBJ2-3; DNA: TGTGCCAGCAGCCTGATCACTAGACTAGTCGCAGATACGCAGTATTTT; CDR3: CASSLITRLVADTQYF
size: .; V: TRBV4-1; D: .; J: TRBJ1-1; DNA: TGCGCCAGCAGCCAAGATCTGCGAGGGCCTGAAGCTTTCTTT; CDR3: CASSQDLRGPEAFF
size: .; V: TRBV2; D: TRBD1; J: TRBJ1-1; DNA: TGTGCCAGCGAACAACAGGGGATGAACACTGAAGCTTTCTTT; CDR3: CASEQQGMNTEAFF
size: .; V: TRBV30; D: .; J: TRBJ2-7; DNA: TGTGCCTGGACCCTCCGGGGGGCTACCTACGAGCAGTACTTC; CDR3: CAWTLRGATYEQYF
size: few; V: TRBV4-2; D: TRBD1; J: TRBJ1-2; DNA: TGTGCCAGCAGCCAAAAAGGGGACAGGGTTAACTATGGCTACACCTTC; CDR3: CASSQKGDRVNYGYTF
size: .; V: TRBV7-8; D: TRBD1; J: TRBJ2-7; DNA: TGTGCCAGCAGCACTCGGACAGGTCGGACGCCGACAAGCTCCTACGAGCAGTACTTC; CDR3: CASSTRTGRTPTSSYEQYF
size: .; V: TRBV6-1; D: TRBD1; J: TRBJ2-7; DNA: TGTGCCAGCAGACGGACAGGGGTCCACGAGCAGTACTTC; CDR3: CASRRTGVHEQYF
size: .; V: TRBV18; D: TRBD1; J: TRBJ1-2; DNA: TGTGCCAGCTCACGAGACAGGGGGGACTATGGCTACACCTTC; CDR3: CASSRDRGDYGYTF
size: .; V: TRBV7-9; D: .; J: TRBJ1-4; DNA: TGTGCCAGCAGCCTAGCCGGCCAGGGGAATGAAAAACTGTTTTTT; CDR3: CASSLAGQGNEKLFF
size: .; V: TRBV7-6; D: TRBD1; J: TRBJ1-2; DNA: TGTGCCAGCAGCTATAGACAGGGCCCTAGTAACTATGGCTACACCTTC; CDR3: CASSYRQGPSNYGYTF
size: few; V: TRBV6-6; D: TRBD2; J: TRBJ2-3; DNA: TGTGCCAGCAGTTACGCGGGGGTAGGAGATACGCAGTATTTT; CDR3: CASSYAGVGDTQYF
size: .; V: TRBV27; D: TRBD1; J: TRBJ1-5; DNA: TGTGCCAGCAGTTTGGGACAGTTCTATCAGCCCCAGCATTTT; CDR3: CASSLGQFYQPQHF
size: .; V: TRBV2; D: .; J: TRBJ2-2; DNA: TGTGCCAGCTTGTTTCGGGGGTCCGCCGGGGAGCTGTTTTTT; CDR3: CASLFRGSAGELFF
size: .; V: TRBV9; D: .; J: TRBJ2-5; DNA: TGTGCCAGCAGCGTAGAGTTGGAAGGCGGGAAGTACTTC; CDR3: CASSVELEGGKYF
size: .; V: TRBV19; D: TRBD1; J: TRBJ2-2; DNA: TGTGCCAGTAAGGTTCAGGGGGTCACCGGGGAGCTGTTTTTT; CDR3: CASKVQGVTGELFF
size: .; V: TRBV2; D: TRBD2; J: TRBJ2-1; DNA: TGTGCCAGCAGTGCACTAGCGGGAGACTATGAGCAGTTCTTC; CDR3: CASSALAGDYEQFF
size: .; V: TRBV15; D: TRBD1; J: TRBJ1-5; DNA: TGTGCCACCAGCAGACAGAACTCGGGACAGTTTGCGCAGCCCCAGCATTTT; CDR3: CATSRQNSGQFAQPQHF
size: few; V: TRBV6-1; D: TRBD2; J: TRBJ2-7; DNA: TGTGCCAGCAGTGAATGGGCTAGCGGGGACTACGAGCAGTACTTC; CDR3: CASSEWASGDYEQYF
size: .; V: TRBV27; D: TRBD2; J: TRBJ2-3; DNA: TGTGCCAGCAGTCCCGGGACTAGCGGGGCTAGCACAGATACGCAGTATTTT; CDR3: CASSPGTSGASTDTQYF
size: .; V: TRBV7-2; D: .; J: TRBJ2-5; DNA: TGTGCCAGCAGCTTCCTGGAGACCCAGTACTTC; CDR3: CASSFLETQYF
size: few; V: TRBV15; D: .; J: TRBJ1-3; DNA: TGTGCCACCAGCACTGGACAGATTGGAAACACCATATATTTT; CDR3: CATSTGQIGNTIYF
size: .; V: TRBV18; D: TRBD1; J: TRBJ1-1; DNA: TGTGCCAGCTCACCGAACAGGGGTTTGGACACTGAAGCTTTCTTT; CDR3: CASSPNRGLDTEAFF
size: .; V: TRBV28; D: .; J: TRBJ1-4; DNA: TGTGCCAGCAGACAGGGCAACGAAAAACTGTTTTTT; CDR3: CASRQGNEKLFF